The T cell receptor beta chain under discussion was sequenced for a study of blood T cells in healthy people across ages. A second roughly 6 to 12 cycle PCR used barcoded and J-beta primers. A template-switch adaptor with 12 random nucleotides tagged each cDNA molecule. Using its own MiXCR run on the 5' RACE reads, TCRdb lists one record per CDR3 protein. The sample holds around 690,000 distinct CDR3 sequences, about 53% seen once. Germline CDR1 is LGHNA and CDR2 is YNFKEQ. CDR3 length equals 14 residues. Trimming left V 1 base short and J 6 bases short, with 11 bases between. Those donating, healthy Caucasian individuals from Russia, were aged 6 to 90.

The receptor was isolated from a man in his sixties in good health. The sequencing sample was made of blood. The V gene is TRBV4-2, the J gene TRBJ2-3; D possibly corresponds to TRBD2 (6 bases). The DNA for the CDR3 is TGTGCCAGCAGCCAAGGGACTAACCGTGATACGCAGTATTTT. Translating it yields CASSQGTNRDTQYF.